The 16 T cell receptor beta chains presented below share a single source sample, sequenced in a study of CD8 T cells in ankylosing spondylitis. TCRdb reprocessed the 5' RACE reads with MiXCR, giving one entry per CDR3 protein. Among approximately 35,000 distinct CDR3 sequences, approximately 11% were seen once, and the ten largest hold around 20%. The sample comprised synovial fluid, either unsorted or a sorted T cell fraction (not recorded which). The receptors stem from a male donor with ankylosing spondylitis.

The chain links TRBV28 to TRBJ1-5, with D unresolved. The CDR3 is made up of 15 amino acids. Trimming took 7 bases from V and 5 from J, leaving 18 bases between them. Germline loops: CDR1 MDHEN, CDR2 SYDVKM. The CDR3 bases are TGTGCCAGCATCCCTAGACCCTTTTCATATCAGCCCCAGCATTTT. It specifies CASIPRPFSYQPQHF.

The chain joins TRBV7-9 to TRBJ1-6; 8 positions match TRBD1. The germline V gene has CDR1 SEHNR and CDR2 FQNEAQ (reference sequence). J gave up 7 bases and V 5 bases, and 7 bases lay outside the gene matches. The CDR3 contains 15 residues. CDR3 DNA sequence: TGTGCCAGCAGCCATGGGACAGGAGAGAATTCACCCCTCCACTTT. Translating it yields CASSHGTGENSPLHF. Full variable domain (rest looked up from reference TRBV7-9 and TRBJ1-6): DTGVSQNPRHKITKRGQNVTFRCDPISEHNRLYWYRQTLGQGPEFLTYFQNEAQLEKSRLLSDRFSAERPKGSFSTLEIQRTEQGDSAMYLCASSHGTGENSPLHFGNGTRLTVT.

There are a few counts of this clonotype. This chain links TRBV7-2 with TRBJ2-3, with 7 bases matching TRBD2. CDR1 SGHTA and CDR2 FQGNSA come from the germline V gene. After removal of 7 bases from V and 1 base from J, the junction contained 11 bases not matched to a gene. The CDR3 runs to 16 residues. CDR3: CASTWGGGDGTDTQYF. The CDR3 bases are TGTGCCAGCACCTGGGGGGGAGGAGACGGCACAGATACGCAGTATTTT.

V is TRBV5-8 and J is TRBJ2-1; D possibly corresponds to TRBD2 (6 bases). V lost 8 bases, J lost 6 bases, and 15 bases lay in between. CDR3 length equals 13 residues. Germline V CDR1 and CDR2: SGHTS, YDEGEE. This chain's CDR3 is CASGLRGINEQFF. CDR3 sequence (DNA): TGTGCCAGTGGACTTCGGGGGATCAATGAGCAGTTCTTC.

This clonotype was picked up many times. The chain is built from TRBV15 and TRBJ1-5, with no clear D. V was trimmed by 1 base and J by 0 bases, leaving 4 bases between them. Germline V gene lookup returns CDR1 LNHNV and CDR2 YYDKDF (reference sequence). The CDR3 extends over 14 amino acids. The CDR3 DNA is TGTGCCACCAGCAGAGGCGCTAGCAATCAGCCCCAGCATTTT. Protein: CATSRGASNQPQHF.

This clonotype was seen repeatedly, ten times or more. The chain employs TRBV7-9 and TRBJ2-1, with D unclear. CDR1 and CDR2 (germline): SEHNR, FQNEAQ (reference sequence). The CDR3 is 14 residues long. V dropped 4 bases and J dropped 0 bases, with 7 bases sitting between them. The CDR3 protein is CASSYDSSYNEQFF. Written as DNA, the CDR3 is TGTGCCAGCAGCTACGATAGCTCCTACAATGAGCAGTTCTTC.

V and J are TRBV5-1 and TRBJ1-1; 7 bases are shared with TRBD1. Germline CDR1 and CDR2: SGHRS and YFSETQ. The CDR3 extends over 14 amino acids. With 4 bases clipped from V and 4 bases from J, the junction kept 7 bases outside the gene matches. CDR3 sequence: CASSQGVTSTEAFF. The CDR3 DNA reads TGCGCCAGCAGCCAGGGGGTGACATCCACTGAAGCTTTCTTT.

By its share, this clonotype is medium-sized (0.01 to 0.1%). The chain has TRBV28 and TRBJ2-7; TRBD1 matches 9 bases. Germline trimming cut 8 bases from V and 0 bases from J; bases unmatched to any gene: 8. This CDR3 has 15 residues. Germline V lookup: CDR1 MDHEN, CDR2 SYDVKM. The CDR3: CASCRDRDFSYEQYF. The CDR3 DNA follows: TGTGCCAGCTGCAGGGACAGGGACTTCTCCTACGAGCAGTACTTC.

This clonotype came up a few times. This rearrangement joins TRBV4-1 to TRBJ1-1; 7 bases map to TRBD1. Germline CDR1 is MGHRA and CDR2 is YSYEKL. The CDR3 runs 15 residues. The J segment lost 4 bases and the V segment lost 1 base, leaving 6 bases of the junction unmatched. The CDR3 bases are TGCGCCAGCAGCCAAGGAGGGGGCGGGGGCACTGAAGCTTTCTTT. This sequence encodes CASSQGGGGGTEAFF.

This chain links TRBV28 with TRBJ2-7; D is unclear. This CDR3 contains 12 residues. V was clipped by 6 bases and J by 2 bases, with 8 bases between them. CDR1 and CDR2 (germline): MDHEN, SYDVKM. CDR3 loop: CASREGTYEQYF. The CDR3 bases are TGTGCCAGCAGGGAAGGGACCTACGAGCAGTACTTC.

This clonotype occurred many times. The chain couples TRBV20-1 to TRBJ2-3; D perhaps matches TRBD2 (6 bases). The CDR3 loop spans 12 amino acids. V lost 6 bases, J lost 4 bases, and 11 bases lay in between. Germline V gives CDR1 DFQATT, CDR2 SNEGSKA (reference sequence). The CDR3 sequence is CSAPIAADTQYF. The CDR3 DNA follows: TGCAGTGCCCCAATAGCGGCAGATACGCAGTATTTT.

V and J are TRBV21-1 and TRBJ2-1; TRBD1 is the table's D call, not checked against the DNA. TRBV21-1 is labeled a pseudogene. This CDR3 region has 19 residues. The CDR3 region is CASSKGQPFLLPHYNEQFF. The CDR3 DNA follows: TGTGCCAGCAGCAAGGGACAGCCCTTCCTACTACCCCACTACAATGAGCAGTTCTTC.

Many counts were recorded for this clonotype. Given the absence of the conserved phenylalanine or tryptophan at the CDR3 end, a read error is likely. The DNA is omitted, as the CDR3 cannot be located on it reliably, and the CDR3 follows TCRdb's listing. V is TRBV7-8 and J is TRBJ1-2; the tabulated D call, TRBD1, remains unverified against the DNA. Germline V lookup: CDR1 SGHVS, CDR2 FQNEAQ. The CDR3 has 12 amino acids, counting both end residues. CDR3 sequence reads: CASSLERAGDKY.

A few counts support this clonotype. This chain connects TRBV4-2 to TRBJ2-3, with a possible D match to TRBD2 (6 bases). The germline gives CDR1 LGHNA, CDR2 YNFKEQ. Deletions cut 1 base from V and 5 bases from J, with 19 bases between. There are 17 residues in the CDR3. CDR3: CASSQGGGRDLKDTQYF. CDR3 sequence (DNA): TGTGCCAGCAGCCAAGGCGGAGGGCGGGACCTCAAAGATACGCAGTATTTT.

This chain links TRBV2 with TRBJ1-1; 9 nucleotides match TRBD1. V was clipped by 6 bases and J by 5 bases; unmatched bases: 10. Germline CDR1 and CDR2: SNHLY and FYNNEI. The CDR3 totals 15 residues. As DNA, the CDR3 is TGTGCCAGCAGCCATCGCCCGACAGGGGGAACTGAAGCTTTCTTT. As protein: CASSHRPTGGTEAFF. Filled out from reference TRBV2 and TRBJ1-1, the complete variable domain reads EPEVTQTPSHQVTQMGQEVILRCVPISNHLYFYWYRQILGQKVEFLVSFYNNEISEKSEIFDDQFSVERPDGSNFTLKIRSTKLEDSAMYFCASSHRPTGGTEAFFGQGTRLTVV.

The gene calls are TRBV29-1 and TRBJ1-1, with D possibly matching TRBD1 (5 bases). CDR1 is SQVTM, CDR2 ANQGSEA, per germline. CDR3 length: 13 residues. V gave up 6 bases and J gave up 4 bases, with 15 bases separating them. In nucleotides, the CDR3 is TGCAGCGTGGACAAGGGGCAGAGCACTGAAGCTTTCTTT. This gives the protein CSVDKGQSTEAFF.